The next 22 T cell receptor beta chains were all read from a single sample in a study of beta chain features in type 1 diabetes. The investigators reverse transcribed all of the isolated RNA, so they sequenced expressed TCRB transcripts. Produced via immunoSEQ multiplex PCR; TCRdb's table is partial and in-frame only. The profile shows about 700,000 clones, around 15% of them singletons. Study findings and constraints: In every one of the four CD4+ subsets, TCRB CDR3s were moderately but significantly shorter in Type 1 diabetes patients.

These receptors' targets are unknown. The sequencing input was naive CD4+ T cells from blood. The receptors derive from a man aged 18 to 30 with type 1 diabetes.

This sequence joins TRBV20-1 and TRBJ2-5; D gene unclear. The V end was cut by 5 bases, the J end by 5 bases, with 6 bases between. There are 10 residues in the CDR3. Germline V CDR1 and CDR2: DFQATT, SNEGSKA (reference sequence). CDR3 coding DNA: TGCAGTGCTTTACGGGAGACCCAGTACTTC. Translating gives CSALRETQYF.

This clone has a handful of counts. The chain carries TRBV9 and TRBJ2-7; possible D gene TRBD1, 7 bases. The germline V gene encodes CDR1 SGDLS and CDR2 YYNGEE. V gave up 0 bases and J gave up 2 bases, with 12 bases separating them. This CDR3 has 15 residues. This CDR3 reads CASSVGAGQPYEQYF. The DNA of the CDR3 is TGTGCCAGCAGCGTAGGTGCGGGACAGCCCTACGAGCAGTACTTC.

This clone appeared a few times. The chain recombines TRBV28 with TRBJ2-3; possible D gene TRBD1, 5 bases. Germline CDR1 reads MDHEN; CDR2 reads SYDVKM. This CDR3 spans 12 amino acids. V lost 2 bases to trimming and J lost 11 bases, with 11 bases between them. The CDR3 DNA reads TGTGCCAGCAGTTTAGACGGACACATGCAGTATTTT. Translating gives CASSLDGHMQYF. The full variable domain, with the rest looked up from reference TRBV28 and TRBJ2-3, is DVKVTQSSRYLVKRTGEKVFLECVQDMDHENMFWYRQDPGLGLRLIYFSYDVKMKEKGDIPEGYSVSREKKERFSLILESASTNQTSMYLCASSLDGHMQYFGPGTRLTVL.

This clone was seen a few times. The chain links TRBV7-6 to TRBJ1-3; D uncertain. The CDR3 totals 14 residues. The germline V gene has CDR1 SGHVS and CDR2 FNYEAQ. V was pared by 5 bases and J by 0 bases, with 8 bases between. The CDR3 nucleotides are TGTGCCAGCAGCCCGTATCTCTCTGGAAACACCATATATTTT. It codes for CASSPYLSGNTIYF. Full variable domain (outside the CDR3, taken from reference TRBV7-6 and TRBJ1-3): GAGVSQSPRYKVTKRGQDVALRCDPISGHVSLYWYRQALGQGPEFLTYFNYEAQQDKSGLPNDRFSAERPEGSISTLTIQRTEQRDSAMYRCASSPYLSGNTIYFGEGSWLTVV.

V is TRBV27 and J is TRBJ2-1, with TRBD1 matching 11 bases. The V gene's germline CDR1 is MNHEY and CDR2 SMNVEV (reference sequence). The V gene end was trimmed by 6 bases and the J gene end by 4 bases; junction bases not matched to a gene: 8. The CDR3 has 16 residues. CDR3 amino acids: CASRRTGQGGYNEQFF. DNA for the CDR3: TGTGCCAGCAGACGCACGGGACAGGGGGGTTACAATGAGCAGTTCTTC.

This chain joins TRBV11-2 and TRBJ1-2; TRBD1 is a possible D gene (6 bases). The V gene's germline CDR1 is SGHAT and CDR2 FQNNGV. V lost 7 bases to trimming and J lost 3 bases, with 21 bases between them. The CDR3 loop spans 16 amino acids. The CDR3 region is CASTPLRGARYYGYTF. Written as DNA, the CDR3 is TGTGCCAGCACCCCCCTCCGGGGGGCACGATACTATGGCTACACCTTC.

This clone showed up just a few times. This same CDR3 is encoded by further DNA sequences in the sample. This rearrangement joins TRBV27 to TRBJ1-4; a possible D gene is TRBD1 (5 bases). Trimming removed 2 bases at V and 8 bases at J, with 9 bases between. CDR1 is MNHEY, CDR2 SMNVEV, per germline (reference sequence). CDR3 length: 13 amino acids. CDR3 loop: CASSLQGSEKLFF. The DNA of the CDR3 is TGTGCCAGCAGTTTACAGGGTTCGGAAAAACTGTTTTTT. Looking up the rest from reference TRBV27 and TRBJ1-4 gives the full variable domain: EAQVTQNPRYLITVTGKKLTVTCSQNMNHEYMSWYRQDPGLGLRQIYYSMNVEVTDKGDVPEGYKVSRKEKRNFPLILESPSPNQTSLYFCASSLQGSEKLFFGSGTQLSVL.

J is TRBJ2-5 and V is TRBV6-1; D remains ambiguous. CDR1 and CDR2 from the germline V gene are MNHNS and SASEGT. The V and J ends lost 7 bases and 5 bases respectively, with 14 bases between them. This CDR3 is 13 amino acids long. CDR3 protein: CASMVGPLETQYF. As DNA, the CDR3 is TGTGCCAGCATGGTTGGCCCATTGGAGACCCAGTACTTC.

This clone was seen a handful of times. The rearrangement links TRBV7-2 to TRBJ2-1; 13 bases line up with TRBD2. J gave up 9 bases and V 6 bases, and 5 bases lay outside the gene matches. In germline, CDR1 is SGHTA, CDR2 FQGNSA. The CDR3 is 14 amino acids. The CDR3 nucleotides read TGTGCCAGCAGTCCGGGACTAGCGGGGAGTGAGCAGTTCTTC. Amino acid sequence: CASSPGLAGSEQFF.

This clone occurred a few times. The genes are TRBV7-9 and TRBJ2-3, with no clear D. CDR1 and CDR2 from the germline V gene are SEHNR and FQNEAQ (reference sequence). This CDR3 is built from 12 residues. V was pared by 7 bases and J by 2 bases, with 7 bases between. The CDR3 DNA sequence: TGTGCCAGCACCGTCTCCACAGATACGCAGTATTTT. Amino acid sequence: CASTVSTDTQYF.

A word on this clone: The same CDR3 also results from other DNA sequences found in this sample. The J gene is TRBJ2-7, the V gene TRBV18; D is undetermined. Trimming pared 2 bases from V and 0 bases from J, leaving 2 bases between. This CDR3 contains 12 residues. CDR1 is KGHSH, CDR2 LQKENI, per germline. The CDR3 DNA sequence: TGTGCCAGCTCACCAACCTCCTACGAGCAGTACTTC. Residues: CASSPTSYEQYF.

This clone was found a few times. This chain connects TRBV5-1 to TRBJ1-1, with D unresolved. This CDR3 has 12 residues. Germline loops: CDR1 SGHRS, CDR2 YFSETQ. Trimming removed 0 bases from V and 10 bases from J, with 10 bases in between. CDR3: CASSLAPGGAFF. The CDR3 DNA sequence: TGCGCCAGCAGCTTGGCCCCTGGAGGAGCTTTCTTT.

This clone was seen a few times. The chain combines TRBV5-4 with TRBJ2-3; no definite D call. Germline V gives CDR1 SGHNT, CDR2 YYREEE (reference sequence). The CDR3 has 13 amino acids. V lost 5 bases to trimming and J lost 2 bases, with 9 bases between them. The CDR3 spells CASSGRITDTQYF. In nucleotides, the CDR3 is TGTGCCAGCAGTGGACGGATCACAGATACGCAGTATTTT.

This clone has more than one count but fewer than ten. The chain joins TRBV18 to TRBJ2-2; no clear D gene. The CDR3 is 15 amino acids. Per the germline V gene, CDR1 is KGHSH and CDR2 is LQKENI. The ends were cut back, 6 bases at V and 5 bases at J, with 16 bases in the middle. CDR3 coding DNA: TGTGCCAGCTCTCCCGCCGTGGGCGAGACCGGGGAGCTGTTTTTT. Amino acid sequence: CASSPAVGETGELFF.

This clone showed up just a few times. The chain joins TRBV5-1 to TRBJ2-3, with D uncertain. This CDR3 has 15 amino acids. Deletions cut 0 bases from V and 2 bases from J, with 10 bases between. Per germline, CDR1 SGHRS and CDR2 YFSETQ. The chain's CDR3 is CASSLGSLHTDTQYF. The CDR3 bases are TGCGCCAGCAGCTTGGGAAGCCTCCACACAGATACGCAGTATTTT.

This clone turned up a few times. J is TRBJ1-2 and V is TRBV30; TRBD1 agrees at 8 bases. CDR1 and CDR2 (germline): GTSNPN, SVGIG (reference sequence). V lost 1 base and J lost 7; bases outside the gene matches: 14. The CDR3 runs to 16 residues. This CDR3 reads CAWSGGEPGGLVGYTF. CDR3 bases: TGTGCCTGGAGTGGTGGGGAGCCAGGGGGCTTAGTTGGCTACACCTTC.

Written as DNA, the CDR3 is TGTGCCAGCAGTAAGGTTAGGAGCGAGACCCAGTACTTC. Encoded protein: CASSKVRSETQYF. The chain is built from TRBV6-1 and TRBJ2-5, with D uncertain. There are 13 residues in the CDR3. Trimming removed 5 bases from V and 5 bases from J, with 12 bases in between. The germline V gene encodes CDR1 MNHNS and CDR2 SASEGT.

CDR3 sequence (DNA): TGTGCCAGTAGTACCGGACAGTCAAACTGGGATGGCTACACCTTC. Translated: CASSTGQSNWDGYTF. The V call is TRBV19, the J call TRBJ1-2; D might be TRBD1 (6 bases). The CDR3 is 15 residues long. The ends were cut back, 4 bases at V and 6 bases at J, with 18 bases in the middle. Per the germline V gene, CDR1 is LNHDA and CDR2 is SQIVND (reference sequence).

This clone came up a few times. This chain links TRBV27 with TRBJ2-1; 14 positions match TRBD2. The V gene's germline CDR1 is MNHEY and CDR2 SMNVEV (reference sequence). J was trimmed by 8 bases and V by 5 bases; bases with no gene match: 11. The CDR3 covers 17 residues. CDR3 amino acids: CASSATSGGAWFDEQFF. CDR3 nucleotide sequence: TGTGCCAGCAGTGCGACTAGCGGGGGGGCCTGGTTCGATGAGCAGTTCTTC.

The chain links TRBV7-9 to TRBJ2-3, with 12 bases that match TRBD1. The trim removed 6 bases at V and 4 bases at J, leaving 8 bases unmatched. The CDR3 sequence is 16 residues long. Germline V gene lookup returns CDR1 SEHNR and CDR2 FQNEAQ (reference sequence). For the CDR3, the DNA is TGTGCCAGCAGTCCCGGGACAGGGGGCCTCCCAGATACGCAGTATTTT. As protein: CASSPGTGGLPDTQYF.

This clone was recorded once. This chain connects TRBV7-9 to TRBJ1-2, with TRBD1 matching 10 bases. CDR3 length: 16 residues. Germline CDR1 reads SEHNR; CDR2 reads FQNEAQ (reference sequence). Trimming took 5 bases from V and 8 from J; bases not matched to a gene: 14. The CDR3 DNA sequence: TGTGCCAGCAGCACCTTAGGACAGGGGGTTCGTTGGGGCTACACCTTC. This encodes CASSTLGQGVRWGYTF.

V is TRBV30 and J is TRBJ2-1, with 7 bases aligning to TRBD2. CDR1 is GTSNPN and CDR2 is SVGIG in the germline V gene (reference sequence). The V segment lost 5 bases and the J segment 2 bases; nucleotides outside the gene matches: 12. The CDR3 is 16 residues long. CDR3 sequence (DNA): TGTGCCTGGGCTTACGTGGGGAGGGCAACCTACAATGAGCAGTTCTTC. Translation gives CAWAYVGRATYNEQFF.